This entry describes one T cell receptor beta chain. Its antigen is not yet known. There are no base qualities to consult, and no much larger clone falls within one base. The sample is drawn from a study of OX40 agonist ivuxolimab in advanced cancers. With respect to the entire study: The costimulatory receptor OX40 (CD134) was targeted by ivuxolimab, a fully human IgG2 agonistic monoclonal antibody. Intravenous ivuxolimab was administered to patients every 2 weeks at six dose levels: 0.01, 0.1, 0.3, 1.5, 3 and 10 mg/kg. Of the roughly 50 dose-escalation patients, hepatocellular carcinoma was present in around 19, melanoma in approximately 15, renal cell carcinoma in 9 and head and neck cancer in 9. In the dose-escalation cohort, 70% to 90% of patients were male, and the mean age was approximately 60 years with a range of 23 to 79. Prior anti-PD-1, anti-PD-L1 or anti-CTLA-4 therapy was permitted, and checkpoint inhibitors had been received by roughly 42% of dose-escalation patients. Partial responses were achieved by three dose-escalation patients, of whom one had hepatocellular carcinoma and two had cutaneous melanoma. Peripheral TCRbeta sequencing aimed to test whether ivuxolimab altered TCR sequence diversity and caused clonal T-cell expansion. The paper covers the monotherapy dose-escalation part of the phase I ivuxolimab trial, which included N of about 56 patients.

Patients with autoimmune disease history or receiving systemic immunosuppression were excluded from the trial. Peripheral blood for TCR sequencing was collected from all dose cohorts at baseline, on cycle 4 day 1, and on cycle 7 day 1. Samples came from an open-label, multicenter, first-in-human phase I dose-escalation trial of ivuxolimab. Adults with locally advanced or metastatic head and neck squamous cell, hepatocellular, melanoma or renal cell carcinoma were enrolled in the trial. Before TCR sequencing, CD4+ T cells and CD8+ T cells from peripheral blood were sorted into separate populations. Genomic DNA was isolated from the sorted cells so that the TCRbeta CDR3 region could be sequenced. The immunoSEQ Assay was used to sequence the TCRbeta CDR3 regions. Imported from immuneACCESS, the table was reduced by TCRdb to in-frame sequences with V and J called. These copies leave out some clones; in studies compared against another copy, an unresolved V gene accounts for under half, and the cause of the remainder is not known. The sample table holds roughly 48,000 clones, of which approximately 84% were seen once. The ten largest clones add up to 9% to 10% of the sample.

The paper as a whole reports these results and caveats: The antigen specificity of the peripheral T cells that underwent clonal expansion was not determined. Low levels of normalized T-cell clonal expansion were also seen in some patients who did not respond. After ivuxolimab, more expanded clones were found on average in CD8+ T cells than in CD4+ T cells. Clonal expansion of both CD4+ and CD8+ blood T cells was observed from baseline to week 6 at doses 0.1 to 3.0 mg/kg. In partial responders in the 0.1-3.0 mg/kg groups, normalized peripheral clonal expansion was found to be among the lowest, especially among CD8+ T cells.

Between the V and J ends, shortened by 1 base and 7 bases respectively, the junction contains 11 bases. The germline V gene (reference sequence) provides CDR1 SGHNT and CDR2 YYREEE. The CDR3 covers 13 residues, taking in both the cysteine and the phenylalanine. The read is trimmed to its CDR3 DNA, 39 bases read in frame from base 1. The sequence came from an adult with an advanced solid tumor such as melanoma, head and neck, liver or kidney cancer. This specimen was CD4+ or CD8+ T cells sorted from blood, taken in a trial of the OX40 agonist ivuxolimab. The receptor chain draws on TRBV5-4 and TRBJ1-2; TRBD1 might be the D gene, on 5 matching bases. The CDR3 protein is CASSLIGEGGYTF. The nucleotide sequence is TGTGCCAGCAGCTTGATAGGGGAAGGTGGCTACACCTTC.